These T cell receptor beta chains were read from a single sample in a study of T cells in Graves' hyperthyroidism and ophthalmopathy. MiXCR, applied by TCRdb to the multiplex PCR reads, yields one record per CDR3 protein. Among some 620,000 distinct CDR3 sequences, around 16% were seen once, and the ten largest hold around 3.9%. Sample: blood. All receptors come from a woman aged 30 to 39 with Graves' hyperthyroidism. CDR3s include the opening cysteine and the closing phenylalanine or tryptophan. A D gene is named only where the DNA matches it firmly. Part of the rows lack a size; the others show once, few, many or a class for expanded clones.

J | D | size | V | CDR3 | DNA
TRBJ1-1 | TRBD1 | many | TRBV28 | CASSLVQGSGITEAFF | TGTGCCAGCAGTTTAGTACAGGGGAGTGGAATCACTGAAGCTTTCTTT
TRBJ1-5 | - | many | TRBV28 | CASSSTPTGPQHF | TGTGCCAGCAGTTCGACCCCAACGGGGCCCCAGCATTTT
TRBJ2-7 | - | - | TRBV5-1 | CASSLTDSCEQYF | TGCGCCAGCAGCTTAACAGACTCCTGCGAGCAGTACTTC
TRBJ2-1 | - | - | TRBV11-3 | CASSNLGFNEQFF | TGTGCCAGCAGCAACCTTGGGTTCAATGAGCAGTTCTTC
TRBJ2-6 | - | - | TRBV20-1 | CSARVIGSGANVPTF | TGCAGTGCTAGAGTTATTGGGTCTGGGGCCAACGTCCCGACTTTC
TRBJ2-1 | - | - | TRBV29-1 | CSVVGATGYNEQFF | TGCAGCGTTGTGGGGGCCACAGGATACAATGAGCAGTTCTTC
TRBJ1-5 | - | - | TRBV28 | CASSDTFEKPQHF | TGTGCCAGCAGTGACACTTTTGAAAAGCCCCAGCATTTT
TRBJ2-1 | TRBD2 | few | TRBV5-1 | CASSFNSGLSYNEQFF | TGCGCCAGCAGCTTTAATAGCGGGCTCTCCTACAATGAGCAGTTCTTC
TRBJ2-3 | - | few | TRBV5-6 | CASSYISDTQYF | TGTGCCAGCAGCTATATATCAGATACGCAGTATTTT
TRBJ2-5 | TRBD2 | - | TRBV7-9 | CASSLSSGTVQETQYF | TGTGCCAGCAGCTTATCCAGCGGGACGGTCCAAGAGACCCAGTACTTC
TRBJ2-7 | TRBD1 | - | TRBV24-1 | CATSDSSSGTGRWEQYF | TGTGCCACCAGTGATTCCAGTTCAGGGACAGGGAGGTGGGAGCAGTACTTC
TRBJ2-1 | TRBD2 | many | TRBV28 | CASRPSGRYNEQFF | TGTGCCAGCAGGCCTAGCGGGAGATACAATGAGCAGTTCTTC
TRBJ2-7 | - | - | TRBV12-3/TRBV12-4 | CASSSITTEMDEQYF | TGTGCCAGCAGTTCAATTACGACAGAGATGGACGAGCAGTACTTC
TRBJ2-1 | - | - | TRBV9 | CASSVRYTGAYNEQFF | TGTGCCAGCAGCGTCAGGTACACGGGAGCCTACAATGAGCAGTTCTTC
TRBJ2-7 | TRBD1 | - | TRBV5-1 | CASSLARDSPYEQYF | TGCGCCAGCAGCTTGGCCCGGGACAGTCCCTACGAGCAGTACTTC
TRBJ1-2 | - | many | TRBV6-1 | CASSLTPAALWGYTF | TGTGCCAGCAGTCTAACCCCCGCGGCTCTATGGGGCTACACCTTC
TRBJ2-1 | TRBD1 | few | TRBV11-2 | CASSLVIIQGANEQFF | TGTGCCAGCAGCTTAGTAATAATTCAGGGGGCGAATGAGCAGTTCTTC
TRBJ2-1 | - | many | TRBV6-2/TRBV6-3 | CASSYSIRLFSYNEQFF | TGTGCCAGCAGTTACTCGATCCGACTTTTCTCCTACAATGAGCAGTTCTTC
TRBJ2-1 | TRBD2 | - | TRBV28 | CASSRIGLAGWGNEQFF | TGTGCCAGCAGCCGCATCGGACTAGCGGGATGGGGGAATGAGCAGTTCTTC
TRBJ2-7 | - | many | TRBV6-5 | CASSYSKDERDYEQYF | TGTGCCAGCAGTTACTCGAAGGACGAGCGTGACTACGAGCAGTACTTC
TRBJ2-3 | - | - | TRBV14 | CASSQVNGFTDTQYF | TGTGCCAGCAGCCAAGTGAACGGATTCACAGATACGCAGTATTTT
TRBJ1-4 | - | few | TRBV3-1 | CASSQSGRRINEKLFF | TGTGCCAGCAGCCAGTCTGGACGAAGGATTAATGAAAAACTGTTTTTT
TRBJ2-1 | - | - | TRBV3-1 | CASSQIRGTELNEQFF | TGTGCCAGCAGCCAAATCCGCGGGACAGAACTCAATGAGCAGTTCTTC
TRBJ2-3 | - | - | TRBV7-9 | CASSLARTRFKADTQYF | TGTGCCAGCAGCTTAGCGCGGACCAGATTTAAGGCAGATACGCAGTATTTT
TRBJ2-5 | TRBD2 | - | TRBV7-2 | CASSRLGGVGYQETQYF | TGTGCCAGCAGCCGATTGGGGGGGGTGGGCTACCAAGAGACCCAGTACTTC
TRBJ2-1 | TRBD2 | few | TRBV20-1 | CSARDLSSGYNEQFF | TGCAGTGCTAGAGACCTGTCTAGCGGATACAATGAGCAGTTCTTC
TRBJ1-1 | TRBD1 | - | TRBV19 | CASSGRQGVITEAFF | TGTGCCAGTAGTGGGAGACAGGGGGTTATCACTGAAGCTTTCTTT
TRBJ2-7 | TRBD1 | many | TRBV28 | CASRGADRGYEQYF | TGTGCCAGCAGAGGGGCGGACAGGGGCTACGAGCAGTACTTC
TRBJ1-4 | TRBD1 | - | TRBV7-9 | CASSPLTGMEEKLFF | TGTGCCAGCAGTCCATTGACAGGGATGGAAGAAAAACTGTTTTTT
TRBJ2-4 | - | few | TRBV20-1 | CSARSTQGRGNIQYF | TGCAGTGCAAGATCAACTCAGGGGCGGGGGAACATTCAGTACTTC
TRBJ2-1 | TRBD1 | few | TRBV27 | CASSFLPGTAYNEQFF | TGTGCCAGCAGTTTCCTCCCTGGGACAGCCTACAATGAGCAGTTCTTC
TRBJ2-5 | - | many | TRBV7-2 | CAWGEVGQETQYF | TGTGCCTGGGGGGAGGTGGGTCAAGAGACCCAGTACTTC
TRBJ2-7 | - | many | TRBV7-2 | CASSGASFRYEQYF | TGTGCCAGCAGCGGCGCTAGCTTTAGATACGAGCAGTACTTC
TRBJ2-2 | TRBD2 | once | TRBV19 | CASSINSGLVGGELFF | TGTGCCAGTAGTATTAATTCTGGACTAGTTGGGGGGGAGCTGTTTTTT
TRBJ2-7 | - | many | TRBV20-1 | CSAQEGASGSYEQYF | TGCAGTGCTCAAGAGGGGGCGAGCGGGAGTTACGAGCAGTACTTC
TRBJ2-3 | TRBD2 | many | TRBV7-2 | CASSLDFGRDTDTQYF | TGTGCCAGCAGCTTAGATTTCGGGAGGGATACAGATACGCAGTATTTT
TRBJ2-1 | - | many | TRBV5-1 | CASSPGLSPSTEQFF | TGCGCCAGCAGCCCGGGCCTGTCCCCCAGCACTGAGCAGTTCTTC
TRBJ1-1 | - | many | TRBV11-2 | CASRAGTFSATNTEAFF | TGTGCCAGCAGGGCCGGCACATTTTCCGCAACGAACACTGAAGCTTTCTTT
TRBJ1-2 | - | - | TRBV29-1 | CSVEIAGRNYGYTF | TGCAGCGTTGAAATCGCAGGGAGGAACTATGGCTACACCTTC
TRBJ2-7 | TRBD1 | - | TRBV4-2 | CASSQRRDRGIIEQYF | TGTGCCAGCAGCCAACGACGGGACAGGGGGATAATCGAGCAGTACTTC
TRBJ1-1 | - | few | TRBV25-1 | CASSEGSAGEAFF | TGTGCCAGCAGTGAAGGATCGGCGGGGGAAGCTTTCTTT
TRBJ2-7 | - | many | TRBV18 | CASSPTRDSYEQYF | TGTGCCAGCTCACCTACGAGGGACTCCTACGAGCAGTACTTC
TRBJ1-2 | TRBD1 | - | TRBV5-8 | CASSAQGQGNYGYTF | TGTGCCAGCAGCGCACAGGGACAGGGCAACTATGGCTACACCTTC
TRBJ2-5 | - | - | TRBV24-1 | CATSDSKGQETQYF | TGTGCCACCAGTGATTCTAAGGGTCAGGAGACCCAGTACTTC
TRBJ1-1 | TRBD1 | few | TRBV11-3 | CASSSTAGQMNTEAFF | TGTGCCAGCAGCTCCACCGCGGGACAGATGAACACTGAAGCTTTCTTT
TRBJ2-3 | - | - | TRBV20-1 | CSVPGRFSTDTQYF | TGCAGTGTTCCGGGTCGCTTTAGCACAGATACGCAGTATTTT
TRBJ2-7 | - | - | TRBV7-2 | CASSFTPSTYEQYF | TGTGCCAGCAGCTTCACCCCCTCCACCTACGAGCAGTACTTC
TRBJ2-1 | TRBD2 | many | TRBV27 | CASTPSGRVNYNEQFF | TGTGCCAGCACCCCTAGCGGGAGGGTGAACTACAATGAGCAGTTCTTC
TRBJ1-5 | TRBD1 | few | TRBV6-1 | CASSDAGQGQPQHF | TGTGCCAGCAGTGACGCGGGACAGGGACAGCCCCAGCATTTT
TRBJ1-5 | - | few | TRBV7-8 | CASSRSISPEDQPQHF | TGTGCCAGCAGCCGGTCGATTAGTCCCGAGGATCAGCCCCAGCATTTT
TRBJ2-3 | TRBD1 | - | TRBV6-4 | CASSDSDRGSTDTQYF | TGTGCCAGCAGTGACTCGGACAGGGGGAGCACAGATACGCAGTATTTT
TRBJ1-2 | - | few | TRBV29-1 | CSVKGGRNGYTF | TGCAGCGTAAAGGGGGGACGGAATGGCTACACCTTC
TRBJ2-2 | - | many | TRBV5-8 | CASSLSVWGTGELFF | TGTGCCAGCAGCTTGTCCGTGTGGGGAACCGGGGAGCTGTTTTTT
TRBJ2-7 | TRBD1 | - | TRBV15 | CATSLRDRGTYEQYF | TGTGCCACCAGCCTCCGGGACAGGGGGACCTACGAGCAGTACTTC
TRBJ2-7 | TRBD2 | many | TRBV3-1 | CASSQDLAGVRGTYEQYF | TGTGCCAGCAGCCAAGACCTAGCGGGAGTAAGAGGGACCTACGAGCAGTACTTC
TRBJ1-1 | - | many | TRBV6-1 | CASSDTWMGTEAFF | TGTGCCAGCAGTGATACGTGGATGGGAACTGAAGCTTTCTTT
TRBJ2-7 | - | many | TRBV7-2 | CASSFQGIRDYEQYF | TGTGCCAGCAGCTTCCAGGGAATAAGGGACTACGAGCAGTACTTC